A selection of T cell receptor beta chains follows, all from one sample in a study of CD8+ T cells in alopecia areata. Data came from immunoSEQ multiplex PCR; TCRdb stores just in-frame clones and leaves some out. The sample shows more than 100,000 clones, less than 70% of them seen only once. Material: CD4+ T cells sorted from blood. These receptors originate from a human donor in good health. Each CDR3 is given with its conserved first and last residue. Size tells how often a clone was seen (once, few, many) or the class of an expanded clone, and some rows leave it out.

V gene,clone size,J gene,CDR3 protein
TRBV25-1,few,TRBJ2-7,CASSSGQGATYEQYF
TRBV7-2,NA,TRBJ1-3,CALETLSGNTIYF
TRBV6-1,NA,TRBJ1-1,CASIPFEGTEAFF
TRBV10-3,few,TRBJ1-2,CAISESGTGAGYGYTF
TRBV30,NA,TRBJ1-6,CAWRQRLGQAYSPLHF
TRBV6-6,NA,TRBJ2-7,CASSSGGAASYEQYF
TRBV30,once,TRBJ2-5,CAWAAAGGLETQYF
TRBV23-1,NA,TRBJ1-2,CASSLGTGCYGYTF
TRBV7-2,NA,TRBJ1-2,CASSLARTAPNYGYTF
TRBV27,NA,TRBJ1-4,CASSLDGQLFNEKLFF
TRBV7-3,few,TRBJ2-3,CASSLHSTDTQYF
TRBV19,NA,TRBJ1-5,CASRTGGAGGQPQHF
TRBV7-9,NA,TRBJ1-1,CASILSGNTEAFF
TRBV9,NA,TRBJ2-2,CASSPQRVAGGELFF
TRBV4-2,once,TRBJ1-6,CASSQQTLGQGPPLHF
TRBV29-1,few,TRBJ1-3,CSALQFGGNTIYF